This passage covers 9 T cell receptor beta chains from one sample sequenced in a study of cytomegalovirus exposure and HLA in healthy donors. The PCR used 60 Vbeta and 13 Jbeta primers. Sequencing was performed with immunoSEQ multiplex PCR; in TCRdb, only in-frame clones are kept and a portion is missing. Among 150,000 or so clones listed, around four fifths were seen once. Specimen: PBMCs. The receptors here all came from a man aged 45-65 years in good health and CMV-seropositive.

V gene TRBV30 combines with J gene TRBJ1-4; 9 bases align to TRBD1. V was pared by 7 bases and J by 8 bases, with 11 bases of the junction left unmatched. The CDR3 runs 14 residues. Looked up from germline, CDR1 is GTSNPN and CDR2 is SVGIG (reference sequence). The CDR3 sequence: CALGTDRGLEKLFF. The DNA of the CDR3 is TGTGCCTTGGGGACCGACAGGGGGTTGGAAAAACTGTTTTTT.

The V call is TRBV13, the J call TRBJ2-4; D not certain. The CDR3 length is 15 residues. V was cut by 2 bases and J by 3 bases, with 11 bases left in between. Per the germline V gene, CDR1 is PRHDT and CDR2 is FYEKMQ (reference sequence). Written as DNA, the CDR3 is TGTGCCAGCAGCTTAAGAGCCCGGGTCAAAAACATTCAGTACTTC. Translating gives CASSLRARVKNIQYF.

This chain uses TRBV2 with TRBJ2-7; possibly TRBD1 for D (5 bases). Trimming took off 8 bases at V and 5 bases at J, with 19 bases between the two ends. CDR1 SNHLY and CDR2 FYNNEI come from the germline V gene. This CDR3 has 14 residues. The CDR3 here is CASALSWGGHEQYF. CDR3 DNA sequence: TGTGCCAGCGCCCTGAGCTGGGGCGGCCACGAGCAGTACTTC.

V gene TRBV27 combines with J gene TRBJ2-1; the match to TRBD2 covers 10 bases. The CDR3 runs to 17 residues. From germline, CDR1 is MNHEY and CDR2 SMNVEV (reference sequence). J gave up 2 bases and V 4 bases, and 8 bases lay outside the gene matches. The CDR3 here is CASSSFSSGRAYNEQFF. CDR3 nucleotide sequence: TGTGCCAGCAGTTCCTTCTCGAGCGGGAGGGCCTACAATGAGCAGTTCTTC.

This clone showed up just a few times. This chain links TRBV21-1 with TRBJ1-6; TRBD1 is taken as the D call from the table, unchecked against the DNA. TRBV21-1 is described as a pseudogene. The CDR3 is 14 amino acids. CDR3 sequence reads: CASSNRDSNSPLHF. DNA of the CDR3: TGTGCCAGCAGCAACCGGGACAGTAATTCACCCCTCCACTTT.

This chain connects TRBV9 to TRBJ2-4, with D tentatively TRBD1 (6 bases). This CDR3 spans 14 amino acids. Germline V gene sequence: CDR1 SGDLS, CDR2 YYNGEE. The germline V and J ends were trimmed by 3 bases and 6 bases, with 13 bases remaining between them. CDR3 in amino acids: CASSASGVGNIQYF. CDR3 bases: TGTGCCAGCAGCGCCTCAGGGGTTGGAAACATTCAGTACTTC. Complete variable domain (other parts from reference TRBV9 and TRBJ2-4): DSGVTQTPKHLITATGQRVTLRCSPRSGDLSVYWYQQSLDQGLQFLIQYYNGEERAKGNILERFSAQQFPDLHSELNLSSLELGDSALYFCASSASGVGNIQYFGAGTRLSVL.

The chain links TRBV27 to TRBJ1-5; D uncertain. Trimming removed 4 bases from V and 3 bases from J, with 16 bases in between. Germline-derived CDR1 and CDR2 are MNHEY and SMNVEV (reference sequence). The CDR3 length is 16 residues. DNA for the CDR3: TGTGCCAGCAGTTCGTCCCCGTCGGGATCCAATCAGCCCCAGCATTTT. Translation: CASSSSPSGSNQPQHF.

The chain uses TRBV30 and TRBJ2-3, with 9 nucleotides matching TRBD2. CDR3 length: 14 amino acids. The V and J ends lost 4 bases and 0 bases, in that order; junction bases with no gene match: 2. Germline V gene data show CDR1 as GTSNPN and CDR2 as SVGIG (reference sequence). The CDR3 bases are TGTGCCTGGAATGCGGGAGGGAGCACAGATACGCAGTATTTT. Its protein product is CAWNAGGSTDTQYF.

On this clone: A read error may produce the germline difference seen at one junction end. The V and J genes are TRBV7-9 and TRBJ1-5, with D hard to call. The CDR3 is 15 residues long. Germline V gene lookup returns CDR1 SEHNR and CDR2 FQNEAQ (reference sequence). The CDR3 nucleotides read TGTTCCAGCAGCTTAGGCGGCAGAGTCAATCAGCCCCAGCATTTT. Its protein product is CSSSLGGRVNQPQHF. The whole variable domain, filled in from reference TRBV7-9 and TRBJ1-5, reads DTGVSQNPRHKITKRGQNVTFRCDPISEHNRLYWYRQTLGQGPEFLTYFQNEAQLEKSRLLSDRFSAERPKGSFSTLEIQRTEQGDSAMYLCSSSLGGRVNQPQHFGDGTRLSIL.